The T cell receptor beta chain under discussion was sequenced for a study of blood T cell repertoires in COVID-19. The overall study: The origin of the acute and convalescent COVID-19 samples was the United States, Italy and Spain. PBMCs, B-cell-depleted T cells, or T cells provided the cDNA or gDNA that made up the material.

As originally analysed: Amplification of reference gene primers provided the estimated nucleated cell counts. The repertoire was sequenced with immunoSEQ multiplex PCR; TCRdb's copy has only in-frame clones and lacks some. That table furnishes V, J and clone size, whereas the DNA furnished D and trimming. The sample lists some 150,000 clones, about 86% occurring once. The CDR3 has 14 residues. Germline V gene lookup returns CDR1 KGHSH and CDR2 LQKENI. Trimming left V 5 bases short and J 7 bases short, with 12 bases between. Sequencing used peripheral blood. The sequence was obtained from a man between 65 and 80 years old with acute or convalescent COVID-19. The chain combines TRBV18 with TRBJ1-6, with a tentative D call TRBD1 (6 bases). In nucleotides, the CDR3 is TGTGCCAGCTCAATCGGACAGTCGAATTCACCCCTCCACTTT. Its protein is CASSIGQSNSPLHF.